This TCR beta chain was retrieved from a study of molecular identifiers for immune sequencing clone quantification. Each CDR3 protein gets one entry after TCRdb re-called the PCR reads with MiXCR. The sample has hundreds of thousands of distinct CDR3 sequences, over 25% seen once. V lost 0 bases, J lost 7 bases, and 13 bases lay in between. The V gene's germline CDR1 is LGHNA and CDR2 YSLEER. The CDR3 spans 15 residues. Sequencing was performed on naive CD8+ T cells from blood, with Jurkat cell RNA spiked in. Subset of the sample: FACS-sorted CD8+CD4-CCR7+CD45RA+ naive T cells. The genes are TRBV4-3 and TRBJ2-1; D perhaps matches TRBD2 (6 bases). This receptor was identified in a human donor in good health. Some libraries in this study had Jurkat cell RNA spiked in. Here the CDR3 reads CASSQEDYSVNEQFF. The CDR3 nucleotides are TGCGCCAGCAGCCAAGAGGACTACTCAGTGAATGAGCAGTTCTTC.